This record looks at one TCR beta chain sequence and its context. The target antigen is unknown. This sample is drawn from a study of OX40 agonist ivuxolimab in advanced cancers. CDR1 and CDR2 from the germline V gene are SEHNR and FQNEAQ (reference sequence). The germline V and J ends were trimmed by 5 bases and 0 bases, with 20 bases remaining between them. This CDR3 spans 18 amino acids. Sequencing was performed with immunoSEQ multiplex PCR; in TCRdb, only in-frame clones are kept and a portion is missing. Of approximately 70,000 clones in the sample, around 83% are singletons; the top ten hold under 1.5%. The study, taken as a whole, reports: Mean expanded clone counts were higher in CD8+ than CD4+ T cells. Both CD4+ and CD8+ T cell populations in blood had undergone clonal expansion by week 6 at 0.1 to 3.0 mg/kg.

Anyone with autoimmune disease history or systemic immunosuppression was excluded. This chain uses TRBV7-9 with TRBJ1-3; a possible D gene is TRBD1 (6 bases). The sequence was collected from an adult with an advanced solid tumor such as melanoma, head and neck, liver or kidney cancer. This material consisted of CD4+ or CD8+ T cells sorted from blood, taken in a trial of the OX40 agonist ivuxolimab. The CDR3 protein is CASSPPGGRAASGNTIYF. The CDR3 nucleotides are TGTGCCAGCAGCCCTCCGGGGGGGCGGGCCGCCTCTGGAAACACCATATATTTT.